A single sample gave rise to the 2 T cell receptor beta chains below, sequenced in a study of PD-1 blockade in classical Hodgkin lymphoma. Clones were read by immunoSEQ multiplex PCR, and TCRdb kept only the in-frame ones, dropping some. The sample yields about 16,000 clones, approximately 85% seen once. Time point denoted: newly diagnosed, previously untreated cHL patient sample. Sequencing input: peripheral blood mononuclear cells (PBMCs). The receptors come from a human donor with classical Hodgkin lymphoma.

The chain employs TRBV7-4 and TRBJ1-5, with 8 bases fitting TRBD1. V lost 3 bases, J lost 3 bases, and 10 bases stayed unmatched. Germline V gene data show CDR1 as SGHVT and CDR2 as SQSDAQ. The CDR3 covers 17 residues. CDR3 nucleotides: TGTGCCAGCAGCTTTACGGCTAGGACAGGGAACAATCAGCCCCAGCATTTT. Protein sequence: CASSFTARTGNNQPQHF.

V usage is TRBV10-1 and J usage is TRBJ2-1; 8 nucleotides match TRBD2. The CDR3 covers 16 residues. The germline gives CDR1 WNHNN, CDR2 SYGVQD (reference sequence). Trimming removed 6 bases from V and 5 bases from J; junction bases left unmatched: 12. Here the CDR3 reads CASSDAGLAENNEQFF. The CDR3, as DNA: TGCGCCAGCAGCGACGCCGGACTAGCCGAAAACAATGAGCAGTTCTTC.